This T cell receptor (beta chain) was sequenced during a study of Tregs in tolerant kidney transplant recipients. The CDR3 extends over 13 amino acids. Per germline, CDR1 MNHEY and CDR2 SMNVEV (reference sequence). Recipients received nonmyeloablative bone marrow transplants from related graft donors, with transient mixed chimerism. Clones were read by immunoSEQ multiplex PCR, and TCRdb kept only the in-frame ones, dropping some. The sample shows fewer than 95,000 clones, 90% to 95% of them seen only once. Sequenced here: CD4+ T cells from blood (PBMCs), sampled 12 months after the transplant. The chain couples TRBV27 to TRBJ2-7, with 8 nucleotides matching TRBD1. The TCR originated in a human patient who received a combined kidney and bone marrow transplant. Part of the T cell pool may stem from the graft donor. The CDR3 DNA sequence: TGTGTGACTACCGGACAGGGTCCCTACGAGCAGTACTTC. As protein: CVTTGQGPYEQYF.